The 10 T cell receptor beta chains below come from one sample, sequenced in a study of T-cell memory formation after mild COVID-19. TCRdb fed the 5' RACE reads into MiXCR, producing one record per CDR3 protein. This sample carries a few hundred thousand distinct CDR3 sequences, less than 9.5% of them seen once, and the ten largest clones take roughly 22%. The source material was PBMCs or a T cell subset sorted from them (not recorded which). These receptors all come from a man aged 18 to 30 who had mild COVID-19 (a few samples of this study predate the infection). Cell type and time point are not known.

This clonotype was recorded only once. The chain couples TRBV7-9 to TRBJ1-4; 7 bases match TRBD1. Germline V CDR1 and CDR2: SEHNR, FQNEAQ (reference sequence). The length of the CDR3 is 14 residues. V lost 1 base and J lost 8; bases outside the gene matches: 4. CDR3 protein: CASSLEGAVEKLFF. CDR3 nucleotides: TGTGCCAGCAGCTTAGAGGGGGCGGTGGAAAAACTGTTTTTT.

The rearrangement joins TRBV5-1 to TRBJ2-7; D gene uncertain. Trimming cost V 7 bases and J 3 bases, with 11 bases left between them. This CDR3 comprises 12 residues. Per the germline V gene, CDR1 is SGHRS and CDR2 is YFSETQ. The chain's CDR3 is CASAEQSYEQYF. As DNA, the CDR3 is TGCGCCAGCGCGGAACAGAGCTACGAGCAGTACTTC. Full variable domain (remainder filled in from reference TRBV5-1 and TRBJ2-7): KAGVTQTPRYLIKTRGQQVTLSCSPISGHRSVSWYQQTPGQGLQFLFEYFSETQRNKGNFPGRFSGRQFSNSRSEMNVSTLELGDSALYLCASAEQSYEQYFGPGTRLTVT.

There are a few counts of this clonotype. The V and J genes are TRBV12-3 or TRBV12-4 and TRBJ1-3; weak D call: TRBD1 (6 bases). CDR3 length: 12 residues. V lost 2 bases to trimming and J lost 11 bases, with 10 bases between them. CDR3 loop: CASSLRKGAIYF. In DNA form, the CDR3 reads TGTGCCAGCAGTTTAAGGAAGGGGGCCATATATTTT.

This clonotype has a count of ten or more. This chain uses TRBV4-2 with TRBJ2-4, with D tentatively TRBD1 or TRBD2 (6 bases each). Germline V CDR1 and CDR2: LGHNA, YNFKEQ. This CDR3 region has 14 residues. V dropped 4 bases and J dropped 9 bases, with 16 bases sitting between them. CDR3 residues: CASSPRERGVIQYF. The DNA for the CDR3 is TGTGCCAGCAGCCCTAGGGAAAGGGGGGTCATTCAGTACTTC.

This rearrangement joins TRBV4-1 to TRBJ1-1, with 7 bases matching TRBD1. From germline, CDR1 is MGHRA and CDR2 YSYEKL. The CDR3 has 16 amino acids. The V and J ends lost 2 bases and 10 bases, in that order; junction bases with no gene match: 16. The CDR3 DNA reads TGCGCCAGCAGCCAAATTCCGGGACAGAAAAGGTTGGGAGCTTTCTTT. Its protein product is CASSQIPGQKRLGAFF.

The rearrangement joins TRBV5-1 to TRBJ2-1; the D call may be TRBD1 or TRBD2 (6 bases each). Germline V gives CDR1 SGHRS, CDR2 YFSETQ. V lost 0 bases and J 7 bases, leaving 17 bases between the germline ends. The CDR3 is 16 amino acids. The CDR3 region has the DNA TGCGCCAGCAGCTTGGATTGGGGGGCCGAGGTGAATGAGCAGTTCTTC. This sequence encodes CASSLDWGAEVNEQFF.

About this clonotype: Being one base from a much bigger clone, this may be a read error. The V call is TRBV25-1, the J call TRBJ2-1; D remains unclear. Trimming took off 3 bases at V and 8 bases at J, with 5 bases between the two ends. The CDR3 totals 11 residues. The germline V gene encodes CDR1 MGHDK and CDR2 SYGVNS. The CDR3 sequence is CASSELDEQFF. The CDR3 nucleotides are TGTGCCAGCAGTGAGTTAGATGAGCAGTTCTTC. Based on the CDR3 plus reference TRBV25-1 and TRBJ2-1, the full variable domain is EADIYQTPRYLVIGTGKKITLECSQTMGHDKMYWYQQDPGMELHLIHYSYGVNSTEKGDLSSESTVSRIRTEHFPLTLESARPSHTSQYLCASSELDEQFFGPGTRLTVL.

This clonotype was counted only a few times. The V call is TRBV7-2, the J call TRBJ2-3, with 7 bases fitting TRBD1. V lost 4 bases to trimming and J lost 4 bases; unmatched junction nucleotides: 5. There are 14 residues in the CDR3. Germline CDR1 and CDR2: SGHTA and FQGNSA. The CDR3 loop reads CASSSTGVPDTQYF. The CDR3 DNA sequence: TGTGCCAGCAGCTCCACAGGGGTCCCAGATACGCAGTATTTT. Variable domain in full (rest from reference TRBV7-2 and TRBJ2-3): GAGVSQSPSNKVTEKGKDVELRCDPISGHTALYWYRQSLGQGLEFLIYFQGNSAPDKSGLPSDRFSAERTGGSVSTLTIQRTQQEDSAVYLCASSSTGVPDTQYFGPGTRLTVL.

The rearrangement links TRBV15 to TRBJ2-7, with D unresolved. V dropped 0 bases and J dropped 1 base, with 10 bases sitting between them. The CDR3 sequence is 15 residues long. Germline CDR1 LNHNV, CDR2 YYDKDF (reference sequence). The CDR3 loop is CATSRDATVSYEQYF. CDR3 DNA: TGTGCCACCAGCAGAGACGCTACGGTTTCCTACGAGCAGTACTTC.

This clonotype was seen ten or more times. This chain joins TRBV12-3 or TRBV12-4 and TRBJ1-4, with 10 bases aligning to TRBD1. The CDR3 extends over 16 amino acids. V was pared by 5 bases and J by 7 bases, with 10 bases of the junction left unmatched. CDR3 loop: CASSPTGGQSGEKLFF. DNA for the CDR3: TGTGCCAGCAGTCCGACAGGGGGCCAAAGTGGTGAAAAACTGTTTTTT.